Detailed here is one T cell receptor beta chain. The sample belongs to a study of low-dose radiotherapy and immunotherapy resistance in tumors. Study details: One day prior to radiation and immunotherapy, intravenous cyclophosphamide at 200 mg/m2 was given, repeated every two weeks. On cycle 1 day 1, patients started four cycles of oral aspirin 300 mg daily.

Nivolumab, ipilimumab, aspirin, low-dose cyclophosphamide and low-dose radiotherapy were given to donors. Alpha and beta chains were covered, as first-strand cDNA relied on TRAV- and TRBV-specific primers. Both a constant-region primer and a V-primer adapter served to amplify TCRs across 15 to 20 PCR cycles. MiXCR was run by TCRdb on the reads, yielding one entry per CDR3 protein. The table lists 8,500 to 9,500 distinct CDR3 sequences, approximately 70% of them singletons. Germline-derived CDR1 and CDR2 are SGHTA and FQGNSA. The CDR3 covers 16 residues. Trimming removed 2 bases from V and 14 bases from J; junction bases left unmatched: 19.

The J gene is TRBJ2-3, the V gene TRBV7-2, with 7 positions matching TRBD2. The sequence came from a human donor with advanced metastatic prostate, ovarian, gallbladder or colorectal cancer (not recorded which). This table probably holds off-target reads from a library built for another chain. CDR3 in DNA: TGTGCCAGCAGCTTAATTAGCGCTAGCGGAAGGGATCTGGGGTATTTT. This codes for CASSLISASGRDLGYF.